The present T cell receptor beta chain was sequenced within a study of T cells in Graves' hyperthyroidism and ophthalmopathy. V was pared by 1 base and J by 2 bases, with 8 bases of the junction left unmatched. CDR3 size: 16 residues. Germline V gene data show CDR1 as SGHTA and CDR2 as FQGNSA. What was amplified from RNA transcripts were TCR beta CDR3 regions. Initially, a first-round RT-PCR of the TCR CDR3 employed the HTBI primer set. TCRdb processed the multiplex PCR reads anew with MiXCR; each CDR3 protein has one entry. The sample has roughly 530,000 distinct CDR3 sequences, 15% to 20% seen once; the top ten hold 17%. The diagnoses drew upon clinical symptoms, serum thyroxine and TRAb, thyroid ultrasound and orbital computed tomography. This clonotype was observed a few times. What it binds is not known. Study outcomes and limitations: Patients with ophthalmopathy were separated from those with stable hyperthyroidism by a 13 V-J model. In the blood, most expanded thyroid clonotypes above 0.001 appeared as well.

The TCR was taken from a woman younger than 35 with Graves' ophthalmopathy. The sample was blood. The V and J genes are TRBV7-2 and TRBJ2-7; 7 nucleotides match TRBD2. The CDR3 DNA sequence: TGTGCCAGCAGCTTAGTAGTAGCGGGTGGCACCTACGAGCAGTACTTC. It encodes CASSLVVAGGTYEQYF. Variable domain in full (rest from reference TRBV7-2 and TRBJ2-7): GAGVSQSPSNKVTEKGKDVELRCDPISGHTALYWYRQSLGQGLEFLIYFQGNSAPDKSGLPSDRFSAERTGGSVSTLTIQRTQQEDSAVYLCASSLVVAGGTYEQYFGPGTRLTVT.